The entry below describes one T cell receptor beta chain. In its sample, this clonotype was seen many times. Its binding antigen is unknown. There are no base qualities to consult, and no much larger clone falls within one base. Sequenced on an Illumina HiSeq 2000. TCR beta chain libraries were generated by multiplex PCR amplification. The amplified TCR beta chain products were analyzed by high-throughput sequencing. TCRdb reworked the public reads: Q25 trimming with fastp, MiXCR clone assembly, productive beta chains retained. Each entry is one CDR3 protein sequence, shown with its most common DNA and genes. In all, the sample holds tens of thousands of distinct CDR3 sequences, and 23% of those were seen once. Over 6.5% of the sample is taken by the ten largest. In the germline V gene, CDR1 corresponds to KGHDR and CDR2 to SFDVKD. After removal of 4 bases from V and 2 bases from J, the junction retains 3 bases not matched to a gene. From the cysteine through the phenylalanine, the CDR3 covers 16 amino acids. The kept DNA is CDR3 alone, 48 bases in frame from the first base.

The source of the sample is a study of breast tumors, draining lymph nodes, adjacent tissues (dated by TCRdb to between 2015 and 2016). Describing the broader study: Breast cancer patients provided tumor, adjacent nontumor tissue and axillary lymph nodes, and the study compared the TCR beta repertoires across these three sources. The study was designed to assess the relationships and possible T-cell exchange between tumor, surrounding tissue and draining lymph node repertoires in human breast cancer.

Results and caveats for the whole study, not just this receptor: The study presented the conclusion that tumor T cells originate in lymph nodes as consistent with a hypothesis, not as something directly demonstrated. A scenario in which most tumor T cells derive from the lymph node and then expand within tumor tissue was judged to be consistent with the data. Tumor T-cell repertoires showed less diversity than lymph node repertoires and more diversity than nontumor tissue repertoires, and tumor T-cell repertoires showed preferential V and J gene usage. In luminal-like breast cancer, tumor and nontumor tissue repertoires resembled each other significantly more than in basal-like breast cancer.

The origin of this receptor is a female donor with breast cancer. Some clones in this sample may be carry-over from other donors' samples. The sequenced material came from breast tumor tissue. The V gene is TRBV24-1 and the J gene is TRBJ2-1; the central 11 bases match TRBD1. The CDR3 loop reads CATSDRDRGAYNEQFF. The DNA is as follows: TGTGCCACCAGTGACCGGGACAGGGGGGCCTACAATGAGCAGTTCTTC.